This record covers a single T cell receptor (beta chain). Its specificity is unknown. PCR was performed using 60 Vbeta and 13 Jbeta primers. The method was immunoSEQ multiplex PCR; TCRdb's version includes in-frame clones alone and lacks a portion of them. The table lists about 180,000 clones, about 80% of them singletons. The data derive from a study of cytomegalovirus exposure and HLA in healthy donors. Study-level points and caveats: Earlier results showed most TCR beta V segments being productive about 87% or about 30% of the time. When analyzed later, the rates of TCR association showed variation by HLA locus, with DRB1 the most and HLA-C the fewest.

Likely unrecorded immune exposures existed in these nominally healthy donors. The CDR3 runs to 14 residues. The J segment lost 7 bases and the V segment lost 4 bases, leaving 8 bases of the junction unmatched. Germline V gives CDR1 SGHNT, CDR2 YYREEE (reference sequence). The sequence derives from a man aged 35 to 55 in good health and CMV-seronegative. The sample consisted of PBMCs. This chain uses TRBV5-4 with TRBJ2-5; 9 nucleotides agree with TRBD1. The CDR3 loop is CASSKGDREVTQYF. Here the CDR3 DNA reads TGTGCCAGCAGCAAAGGGGACAGGGAAGTGACCCAGTACTTC. The full variable domain, in which reference TRBV5-4 and TRBJ2-5 provide the parts outside the CDR3, is ETGVTQSPTHLIKTRGQQVTLRCSSQSGHNTVSWYQQALGQGPQFIFQYYREEENGRGNFPPRFSGLQFPNYSSELNVNALELDDSALYLCASSKGDREVTQYFGPGTRLLVL.